This TCR beta chain was recovered during a study of T-cell reconstitution after alpha-beta-depleted transplantation in children (TCRdb year 2016). For context, the study as a whole: T-cell immune reconstitution after TCRalphabeta/CD19-depleted allogeneic hematopoietic cell transplantation in children was quantitatively tracked in the study by means of TCR repertoire profiling. Results the study describes overall, beyond this receptor: In some patients, the high TCRbeta diversity seen at day 60 was put down to recipient T cells and intrathymic progenitors that had survived conditioning. Hyperexpanded clone frequencies declined over subsequent months; after one year, T-cell counts and TCRbeta diversity were mostly attributed to newly produced T cells. About two months after transplant, the apparently early recovery of alphabetaT-cell counts reportedly depended on just several hundred clones that had expanded rapidly and came from non-depleted graft cells.

The CDR3 runs 15 residues from the cysteine to the phenylalanine. Of the read, only the CDR3 DNA is kept; its 45 bases are in frame from base 1. V is clipped by 5 bases and J by 6 bases, and the sequence between their germline boundaries is 14 bases long. This clonotype was counted at least ten times. Its antigen target is currently unknown. Base quality data are lacking; no much larger clone is found one base away. Library preparation used PCR. The instrument given in TCRdb is Illumina HiSeq 2500. Molecular barcoding was employed in the preparation of TCR libraries, with unique molecular identifiers being used to normalize TCRbeta repertoire quantification. TCRdb redid the processing of the public reads, applying fastp at Q25 and MiXCR, and retained in-frame beta chains. Every entry covers one CDR3 protein and lists the most common genes and DNA from its rows. The sample table records approximately 240,000 distinct CDR3 sequences; approximately 10% of these occur just once. In total, the top ten clones hold 28% of the sample.

This sample's treatment or condition label indicates: allogeneic hematopoietic cell transplantation with graft depleted of TCRalphabeta T cells and CD19 B cells. The children who served as transplant recipients had been given grafts of TCRalphabeta/CD19-depleted allogeneic hematopoietic cells. Recombination joined TRBV12-3 or TRBV12-4 with TRBJ1-6; the D gene is not confidently resolved. The sequence came from a child in the first two years of life with acute myeloid leukemia, due to receive a stem cell transplant. The sample here was PBMCs, taken before TCRalphabeta/CD19-depleted stem cell transplant. CDR3 loop: CASSKSQGFNSPLHF. The base sequence is TGTGCCAGCAGTAAATCACAAGGGTTTAATTCACCCCTCCACTTT.